A single sample is the source of the 8 T cell receptor beta chains below, sequenced in a study of metastatic and nonmetastatic thyroid tumors. All patients reached thyroid surgery having received no treatment beforehand. TCRdb re-called clones from the PCR reads using MiXCR. The sample has around 46,000 clones, approximately 20% seen once; the top ten hold 3% to 4%. Sequenced input: blood. The origin of the receptors is a male donor with papillary thyroid cancer or a benign thyroid nodule (not recorded which). Some clones in this sample may be carry-over from other donors' samples.

This clone was observed at least ten times. This chain links TRBV6-1 with TRBJ2-2, with TRBD2 matching over 12 bases. The V and J ends lost 6 bases and 4 bases, in that order; junction bases with no gene match: 9. This CDR3 region has 17 residues. Germline CDR1 and CDR2: MNHNS and SASEGT. CDR3 sequence: CASSPTSGSRVTGELFF. CDR3 DNA: TGTGCCAGCAGCCCGACTAGCGGGAGTCGGGTCACCGGGGAGCTGTTTTTT.

This clone was counted ten times or more. The V and J genes are TRBV12-5 and TRBJ2-3; TRBD2 might be the D (6 bases). Trimming stripped 6 bases from V and 1 base from J, with 11 bases between. This CDR3 is 14 amino acids long. Germline lookup yields CDR1 LGHNT and CDR2 FRNRAP. CDR3 residues: CASGGGQGTDTQYF. The CDR3 DNA follows: TGTGCTAGTGGCGGAGGGCAGGGCACAGATACGCAGTATTTT.

This clone showed up many times. The gene calls are TRBV5-1 and TRBJ1-1; tentatively, D is TRBD1 (6 bases). Trimming shortened V by 0 bases and J by 2 bases, and 20 bases separated the two germline ends. This CDR3 comprises 18 residues. Germline lookup yields CDR1 SGHRS and CDR2 YFSETQ. The CDR3 sequence is CASSLDFGTRQTNTEAFF. For the CDR3, the DNA is TGCGCCAGCAGCTTGGATTTCGGGACAAGGCAGACAAACACTGAAGCTTTCTTT. The complete variable domain, with remaining parts taken from reference TRBV5-1 and TRBJ1-1, reads KAGVTQTPRYLIKTRGQQVTLSCSPISGHRSVSWYQQTPGQGLQFLFEYFSETQRNKGNFPGRFSGRQFSNSRSEMNVSTLELGDSALYLCASSLDFGTRQTNTEAFFGQGTRLTVV.

A few counts support this clone. V usage is TRBV10-2 and J usage is TRBJ2-3; D possibly corresponds to TRBD1 (5 bases). The V and J ends lost 5 bases and 4 bases respectively, with 19 bases between them. This CDR3 spans 16 amino acids. CDR1 and CDR2 (germline): WSHSY, SAAADI. The CDR3 bases are TGCGCCAGCAGTCTAGAGCCACAGGTCGACTCAGATACGCAGTATTTT. Amino acids: CASSLEPQVDSDTQYF.

There are many counts of this clone. V is TRBV5-1 and J is TRBJ2-1; a weak D match, TRBD1 (5 bases). The CDR3 is 15 residues long. Deletions cut 0 bases from V and 15 bases from J, with 22 bases between. The V gene's germline CDR1 is SGHRS and CDR2 YFSETQ. The CDR3 DNA is TGCGCCAGCAGCTTGGGGGGCAGGTTGCCGGGTGGGTTGTTCTTC. Protein sequence: CASSLGGRLPGGLFF. Drawing the rest from reference TRBV5-1 and TRBJ2-1, the complete variable domain is KAGVTQTPRYLIKTRGQQVTLSCSPISGHRSVSWYQQTPGQGLQFLFEYFSETQRNKGNFPGRFSGRQFSNSRSEMNVSTLELGDSALYLCASSLGGRLPGGLFFGPGTRLTVL.

This clone came up many times. The chain uses TRBV30 and TRBJ2-2; a possible D gene is TRBD1 (5 bases). The germline V and J ends were trimmed by 6 bases and 4 bases, with 6 bases remaining between them. This CDR3 is built from 11 residues. Per germline, CDR1 GTSNPN and CDR2 SVGIG (reference sequence). The CDR3, as DNA: TGTGCCTGCCAGGGCACCGGGGAGCTGTTTTTT. The encoded protein is CACQGTGELFF.

Within the sample, this clone is medium-sized (0.01 to 0.1%). The genes are TRBV5-1 and TRBJ1-2; 7 bases are a match to TRBD1. V was pared by 0 bases and J by 8 bases, with 4 bases of the junction left unmatched. The CDR3 is 13 amino acids. Germline-derived CDR1 and CDR2 are SGHRS and YFSETQ. The DNA of the CDR3 is TGCGCCAGCAGCTTGGAAGGGGGCGACGGCTACACCTTC. Translation: CASSLEGGDGYTF.

There are many counts of this clone. As DNA, the CDR3 is TGCGCCAGCAGGACAGGAGTCTCTGGAAACACCATATATTTT. Encoded protein: CASRTGVSGNTIYF. This rearrangement joins TRBV5-1 to TRBJ1-3; D possibly corresponds to TRBD1 (6 bases). The length of the CDR3 is 14 residues. Germline V gene sequence: CDR1 SGHRS, CDR2 YFSETQ. V dropped 5 bases and J dropped 0 bases, with 9 bases sitting between them.